The rows below give T cell receptor beta chains drawn from one sample of a study of tumor-infiltrating lymphocytes in primary liver carcinoma. TCRdb analysed the multiplex PCR reads with MiXCR anew, one entry per CDR3 protein. The table lists 250,000 to 400,000 distinct CDR3 sequences, 55% to 65% of them singletons, with approximately 9% in the top ten. Sequenced: peripheral blood. These receptor sequences come from a man aged 35 to 55 with primary liver carcinoma and hepatitis B virus infection. CDR3s leave out the opening cysteine and the closing phenylalanine or tryptophan. Fields, in order: V gene, clone size, CDR3 protein. Size tells how often a clone was seen (once, few, many) or the class of an expanded clone, and some rows leave it out.

>TRBV29-1|many
SALSGGGDTQY
>TRBV11-2|.
ANSLVSNEQF
>TRBV10-3|few
AISESSGLGF
>TRBV7-9|few
ATNRAGHNEQF
>TRBV10-3|many
ATGVEYEQF
>TRBV6-1|.
ASSETAYSEQF
>TRBV6-5|.
ASSYQSRPYEQY
>TRBV11-1|.
ASTSGRGVETQY
>TRBV11-2|.
ASSFTRAGSGETGELF
>TRBV4-1|many
ASSQVDLMTYNEQF
>TRBV6-1|many
ASSEFGAGTYNEQF
>TRBV6-5|once
ASSYSAVTNIGELF
>TRBV7-9|.
ASSLSSGRETQY
>TRBV30|.
AWSVGGAYTQY
>TRBV7-9|.
ASSKTGEGYQETQY
>TRBV11-2|.
ASLNPYNEQF
>TRBV11-2|.
ANSLTPSGNEQY
>TRBV29-1|.
CAGLAGSYEQY
>TRBV12-3/TRBV12-4|.
ASSSVGQSSYNSPLH
>TRBV4-1|.
ASSQDRGPYNKQF
>TRBV7-3|.
ASSPRGSYNEQF
>TRBV12-3/TRBV12-4|.
ASTSDYQETRY